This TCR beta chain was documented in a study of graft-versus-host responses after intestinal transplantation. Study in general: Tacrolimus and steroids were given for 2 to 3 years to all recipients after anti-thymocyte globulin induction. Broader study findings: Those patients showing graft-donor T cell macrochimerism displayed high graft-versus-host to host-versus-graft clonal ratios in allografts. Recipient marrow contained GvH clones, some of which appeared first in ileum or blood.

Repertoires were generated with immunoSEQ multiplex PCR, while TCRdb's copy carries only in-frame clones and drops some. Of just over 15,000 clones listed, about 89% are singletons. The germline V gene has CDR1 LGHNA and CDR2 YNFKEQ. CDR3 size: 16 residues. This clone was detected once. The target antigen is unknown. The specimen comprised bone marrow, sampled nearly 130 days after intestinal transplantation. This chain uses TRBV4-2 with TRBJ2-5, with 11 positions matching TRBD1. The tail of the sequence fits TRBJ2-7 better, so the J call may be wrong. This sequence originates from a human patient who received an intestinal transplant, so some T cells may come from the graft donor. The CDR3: CASSQESGTGGYEQYF. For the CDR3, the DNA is TGTGCCAGCAGCCAAGAATCCGGGACAGGGGGATACGAGCAGTACTTC.